Shown below are 24 T cell receptor beta chains from a single sample sequenced in a study of T cell changes during pregnancy in multiple sclerosis. This table comes from immunoSEQ multiplex PCR, and its TCRdb copy is limited to in-frame clones, with some not included. The sample shows around 78,000 clones, 91% of them seen only once. Source: peripheral blood, taken in the third trimester of pregnancy. The origin of the receptors is a female donor in good health, enrolled as a control in a pregnancy study.

The chain has TRBV7-6 and TRBJ2-7; D perhaps matches TRBD2 (7 bases). V was clipped by 6 bases and J by 6 bases, with 12 bases between them. Germline V gene data show CDR1 as SGHVS and CDR2 as FNYEAQ. The CDR3 length is 12 residues. In nucleotides, the CDR3 is TGTGCCAGCAGTCTCGGGGGGCGCGAGCAGTACTTC. Protein sequence: CASSLGGREQYF.

The V call is TRBV10-3, the J call TRBJ2-2; 15 bases fit TRBD2. Per germline, CDR1 ENHRY and CDR2 SYGVKD. The junction had 6 bases not matched to a gene; V was cut back by 4 bases and J by 3 bases. The CDR3 is made up of 18 amino acids. CDR3 sequence reads: CAISGGLAGGGHTGELFF. CDR3 in DNA: TGTGCCATCAGTGGAGGACTAGCGGGAGGGGGGCACACCGGGGAGCTGTTTTTT.

This clone was recorded only once. The chain has TRBV7-2 and TRBJ2-1, with 7 bases lining up with TRBD2. The CDR3 loop spans 13 amino acids. With V trimmed by 3 bases and J by 8 bases, 4 bases remained unmatched. In germline, CDR1 is SGHTA, CDR2 FQGNSA. Written as DNA, the CDR3 is TGTGCCAGCAGCTTGAGACTAGCACATGAGCAGTTCTTC. Encoded protein: CASSLRLAHEQFF.

The J gene is TRBJ1-6, the V gene TRBV19, with a weak D call TRBD1 (6 bases). V was trimmed by 5 bases and J by 0 bases, leaving 14 bases between them. Germline values: CDR1 LNHDA, CDR2 SQIVND (reference sequence). CDR3 length: 17 amino acids. The CDR3 DNA sequence: TGTGCCAGTAGTGCCCAGGGGTGGAACTCCTATAATTCACCCCTCCACTTT. Amino acids: CASSAQGWNSYNSPLHF. Variable domain in full (rest from reference TRBV19 and TRBJ1-6): DGGITQSPKYLFRKEGQNVTLSCEQNLNHDAMYWYRQDPGQGLRLIYYSQIVNDFQKGDIAEGYSVSREKKESFPLTVTSAQKNPTAFYLCASSAQGWNSYNSPLHFGNGTRLTVT.

This clone was picked up one time. The chain has TRBV6-5 and TRBJ1-6, with a weak D call TRBD1 (6 bases). CDR3 length equals 15 residues. The germline V and J ends were trimmed by 6 bases and 6 bases, with 15 bases remaining between them. Germline values: CDR1 MNHEY, CDR2 SVGAGI. This CDR3 reads CASREDRASNSPLHF. CDR3 nucleotide sequence: TGTGCCAGCAGGGAGGACAGAGCAAGTAATTCACCCCTCCACTTT.

The rearrangement links TRBV2 to TRBJ1-4; 9 bases agree with TRBD1. With V trimmed by 10 bases and J by 2 bases, 5 bases remained unmatched. Germline V CDR1 and CDR2: SNHLY, FYNNEI. The CDR3 is made up of 14 amino acids. The CDR3 DNA reads TGTGCCACCGGACAGGGGTTTACTAATGAAAAACTGTTTTTT. This translates into CATGQGFTNEKLFF.

This chain links TRBV7-9 with TRBJ2-1; 11 nucleotides align to TRBD2. From germline, CDR1 is SEHNR and CDR2 FQNEAQ (reference sequence). The CDR3 length is 15 residues. Unmatched junction bases numbered 18, after V lost 9 bases and J lost 14 bases. The chain's CDR3 is CASTLAGVSSFVEFF. The CDR3 DNA reads TGTGCCAGTACACTAGCGGGAGTATCGTCGTTTGTGGAGTTCTTC.

V gene TRBV6-6 combines with J gene TRBJ2-1; TRBD1 matches 10 bases. The CDR3 is 16 residues long. Unmatched junction bases numbered 7, after V lost 1 base and J lost 7 bases. CDR1 and CDR2 (germline): MNHNY, SVGAGI (reference sequence). The chain's CDR3 is CASSYYSGQGWNEQFF. DNA for the CDR3: TGTGCCAGCAGTTACTATTCGGGACAGGGGTGGAATGAGCAGTTCTTC.

The V and J genes are TRBV6-1 and TRBJ2-7, with a possible D match to TRBD1 (5 bases). Germline V lookup: CDR1 MNHNS, CDR2 SASEGT. The CDR3 is made up of 16 amino acids. V was clipped by 0 bases and J by 0 bases, with 12 bases between them. The CDR3 bases are TGTGCCAGCAGTGAAGCGAAGGGGATCCTCTCCTACGAGCAGTACTTC. Protein: CASSEAKGILSYEQYF.

The chain couples TRBV11-2 to TRBJ2-1, with a possible D match to TRBD2 (5 bases). V was shortened by 0 bases and J by 8 bases, with 14 bases between the two germline ends. CDR3 length equals 15 residues. Per the germline V gene, CDR1 is SGHAT and CDR2 is FQNNGV. The CDR3 DNA is TGTGCCAGCAGCTTAGAATCAAGGGAGTTCGATGAGCAGTTCTTC. As protein: CASSLESREFDEQFF.

This clone showed up just a few times. V and J are TRBV5-1 and TRBJ2-1, with 13 bases identical to TRBD2. This CDR3 is built from 16 residues. From germline, CDR1 is SGHRS and CDR2 YFSETQ. The V segment lost 4 bases and the J segment 7 bases; nucleotides outside the gene matches: 8. CDR3 DNA: TGCGCCAGCAGCCTGCCGACTAGCGGGGGGTTTAATGAGCAGTTCTTC. Its protein is CASSLPTSGGFNEQFF. Combining the CDR3 with reference TRBV5-1 and TRBJ2-1 gives the whole variable domain KAGVTQTPRYLIKTRGQQVTLSCSPISGHRSVSWYQQTPGQGLQFLFEYFSETQRNKGNFPGRFSGRQFSNSRSEMNVSTLELGDSALYLCASSLPTSGGFNEQFFGPGTRLTVL.

V usage is TRBV19 and J usage is TRBJ2-1; TRBD1 aligns across 9 bases. The CDR3 is made up of 14 amino acids. The V and J ends lost 10 bases and 7 bases, in that order; junction bases with no gene match: 11. The germline V gene has CDR1 LNHDA and CDR2 SQIVND (reference sequence). The CDR3 spells CATLTGGGLNEQFF. In nucleotides, the CDR3 is TGTGCCACCCTAACAGGGGGCGGTTTGAATGAGCAGTTCTTC.

The chain couples TRBV5-6 to TRBJ1-2; TRBD1 matches at 9 bases. Germline CDR1 and CDR2: SGHDT and YYEEEE. CDR3 length: 17 residues. V shed 2 bases and J 4 bases; nucleotides not matched to a gene: 12. The CDR3 loop reads CASSFGTGLHRRYGYTF. The CDR3, as DNA: TGTGCCAGCAGCTTCGGGACAGGGTTACACCGTCGCTATGGCTACACCTTC.

The V call is TRBV12-5, the J call TRBJ2-7; no clear D gene. This CDR3 region has 17 residues. The V gene's germline CDR1 is LGHNT and CDR2 FRNRAP. Trimming took off 0 bases at V and 0 bases at J, with 15 bases between the two ends. DNA of the CDR3: TGTGCTAGTGGTTTGGTACTACGTCTACCGAGCTCCTACGAGCAGTACTTC. Its protein product is CASGLVLRLPSSYEQYF.

The chain has TRBV6-1 and TRBJ1-2; 9 nucleotides match TRBD1. This CDR3 comprises 14 residues. The germline V gene has CDR1 MNHNS and CDR2 SASEGT. Trimming removed 7 bases from V and 5 bases from J; junction bases left unmatched: 8. DNA of the CDR3: TGTGCCAGCACCTCGGGACAGGGTGGTTATGGCTACACCTTC. Encoded protein: CASTSGQGGYGYTF.

The rearrangement links TRBV7-8 to TRBJ1-5; 9 bases align to TRBD1. The CDR3 spans 15 residues. The junction had 5 bases not matched to a gene; V was cut back by 5 bases and J by 3 bases. Germline CDR1 reads SGHVS; CDR2 reads FQNEAQ. Written as DNA, the CDR3 is TGTGCCAGCAGCACAGGGACAGGGTCCAATCAGCCCCAGCATTTT. Its translation is CASSTGTGSNQPQHF.

The CDR3 sequence is CASSYVSLETEAFF. The CDR3 DNA is TGTGCCAGCAGTTACGTTTCGCTTGAGACTGAAGCTTTCTTT. This rearrangement joins TRBV6-5 to TRBJ1-1, with D unresolved. This CDR3 comprises 14 residues. V was clipped by 2 bases and J by 5 bases, with 12 bases between them. Germline V lookup: CDR1 MNHEY, CDR2 SVGAGI.

In its sample, this clone was seen a few times. The chain employs TRBV21-1 and TRBJ2-5; TRBD1, the D gene given by the table, was not confirmed from the DNA. TRBV21-1 is a documented pseudogene. There are 19 residues in the CDR3. In DNA, the CDR3 is TGTGCCAGCAGCAAAGCGAAAGGGACAGCTACTTCGTACCAAGAGACCCAGTACTTC. As protein: CASSKAKGTATSYQETQYF.

The V call is TRBV11-2, the J call TRBJ1-4; no clear D. The CDR3 sequence is 15 residues long. The V and J ends lost 2 bases and 3 bases respectively, with 10 bases between them. Looked up from germline, CDR1 is SGHAT and CDR2 is FQNNGV. The CDR3 reads CASSLFGESNEKLFF. The DNA for the CDR3 is TGTGCCAGCAGCTTATTTGGAGAATCTAATGAAAAACTGTTTTTT.

The chain combines TRBV4-3 with TRBJ2-1; D is possibly TRBD2 (5 bases). Deletions cut 1 base from V and 5 bases from J, with 9 bases between. The V gene's germline CDR1 is LGHNA and CDR2 YSLEER. The CDR3 extends over 14 amino acids. CDR3 residues: CASSQAGSNNEQFF. CDR3 bases: TGCGCCAGCAGCCAAGCGGGATCAAACAATGAGCAGTTCTTC.

The J gene is TRBJ1-2, the V gene TRBV6-5; D may be TRBD1 (5 bases). Deletions cut 5 bases from V and 4 bases from J, with 14 bases between. The CDR3 is made up of 14 amino acids. CDR1 and CDR2 from the germline V gene are MNHEY and SVGAGI. In DNA form, the CDR3 reads TGTGCCAGCAGTCCCCGGGGGGGTAGCTATGGCTACACCTTC. The encoded protein is CASSPRGGSYGYTF.

The chain links TRBV4-3 to TRBJ2-5; 10 bases match TRBD1. The CDR3 runs 16 residues. Germline assignment: CDR1 LGHNA and CDR2 YSLEER. V shed 0 bases, J shed 2 bases, and the junction held 3 bases outside the gene matches. The CDR3 region is CASSQDGTGVQETQYF. CDR3 in DNA: TGCGCCAGCAGCCAAGATGGGACAGGGGTTCAAGAGACCCAGTACTTC.

The chain carries TRBV7-2 and TRBJ2-3; tentative D call: TRBD2 (7 bases). The V end lost 1 base, the J end lost 0 bases, and 11 bases lay between the germline ends. This CDR3 spans 16 amino acids. The germline CDR1 and CDR2 sequences are SGHTA and FQGNSA. The DNA of the CDR3 is TGTGCCAGCAGCTTAGGGGGGGGCGGTAGCACAGATACGCAGTATTTT. Its translation: CASSLGGGGSTDTQYF.

The chain carries TRBV7-2 and TRBJ2-3; TRBD1 matches 11 bases. This CDR3 region has 14 residues. The V gene's germline CDR1 is SGHTA and CDR2 FQGNSA. The V segment lost 4 bases and the J segment 6 bases; nucleotides outside the gene matches: 3. The CDR3 DNA is TGTGCCAGCAGCTCCGGGACAGGGGGGGATACGCAGTATTTT. It translates to CASSSGTGGDTQYF.